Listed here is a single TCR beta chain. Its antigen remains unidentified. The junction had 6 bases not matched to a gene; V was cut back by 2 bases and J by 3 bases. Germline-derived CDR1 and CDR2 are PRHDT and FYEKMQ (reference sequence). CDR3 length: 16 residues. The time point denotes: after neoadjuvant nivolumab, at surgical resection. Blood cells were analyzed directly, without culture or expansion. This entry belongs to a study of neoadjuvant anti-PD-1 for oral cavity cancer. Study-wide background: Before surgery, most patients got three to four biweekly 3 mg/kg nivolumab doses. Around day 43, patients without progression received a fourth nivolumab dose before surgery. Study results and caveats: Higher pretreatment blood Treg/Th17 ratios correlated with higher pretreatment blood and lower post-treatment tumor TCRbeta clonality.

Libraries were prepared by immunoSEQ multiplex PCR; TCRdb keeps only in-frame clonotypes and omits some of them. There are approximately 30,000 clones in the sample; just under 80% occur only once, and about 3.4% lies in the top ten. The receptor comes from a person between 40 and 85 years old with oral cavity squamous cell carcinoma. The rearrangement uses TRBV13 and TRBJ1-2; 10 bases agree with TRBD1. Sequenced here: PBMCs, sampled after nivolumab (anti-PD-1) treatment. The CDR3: CASSLRDRGMDYGYTF. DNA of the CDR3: TGTGCCAGCAGCTTACGGGACAGGGGAATGGACTATGGCTACACCTTC. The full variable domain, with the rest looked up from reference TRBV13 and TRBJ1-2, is AAGVIQSPRHLIKEKRETATLKCYPIPRHDTVYWYQQGPGQDPQFLISFYEKMQSDKGSIPDRFSAQQFSDYHSELNMSSLELGDSALYFCASSLRDRGMDYGYTFGSGTRLTVV.